Below are 27 T cell receptor beta chains sequenced from a single sample in a study of shared clonotypes between healthy human individuals (dated by TCRdb to 2018 to 2021). Library construction relied on the immunoSEQ multiplex PCR assay. TCRdb mirrors the immuneACCESS table, restricted to in-frame sequences. Some clones are absent from its copies; in checked studies, under half trace to an unresolved V gene, and the reason for the others is unknown. The sample table shows more than 850,000 clones, and about 80% are seen once. Under 0.65% of the sample belongs to the ten largest clones. Material: memory CD4+ T cells from PBMCs. The cell subset or site label, as the study defines it: CD45RA-negative fraction. All receptors come from a man aged 18 to 30 in good health. Some clones in this sample may be carry-over from other donors' samples.

J is TRBJ2-7 and V is TRBV6-1; the D gene is possibly TRBD2 (5 bases). This CDR3 has 17 amino acids. Looked up from germline, CDR1 is MNHNS and CDR2 is SASEGT. The ends were cut back, 2 bases at V and 2 bases at J, with 19 bases in the middle. The DNA for the CDR3 is TGTGCCAGCAGTGAACGGGGAGTAGGGTCAAACCCCTACGAGCAGTACTTC. This sequence encodes CASSERGVGSNPYEQYF.

The chain recombines TRBV5-1 with TRBJ2-3, with 7 bases identical to TRBD2. The germline V gene encodes CDR1 SGHRS and CDR2 YFSETQ. V trimming: 6 bases; J trimming: 0 bases; junction bases outside the gene matches: 10. This CDR3 comprises 16 residues. The CDR3 coding sequence is TGCGCCAGCACTCCTCGGGGAGGGCAAAGCACAGATACGCAGTATTTT. The encoded protein is CASTPRGGQSTDTQYF.

This sequence joins TRBV6-5 and TRBJ2-3; 8 nucleotides line up with TRBD1. Trimming at V came to 1 base and at J to 13 bases, leaving 13 bases not matched to a gene. The germline V gene has CDR1 MNHEY and CDR2 SVGAGI. The CDR3 loop spans 15 amino acids. Here the CDR3 reads CASSYFRQGNNPKYF. The CDR3 nucleotides read TGTGCCAGCAGTTACTTTAGACAGGGGAACAATCCGAAGTATTTT.

The chain joins TRBV6-5 to TRBJ2-4, with a possible D match to TRBD1 (7 bases). The length of the CDR3 is 14 residues. The germline gives CDR1 MNHEY, CDR2 SVGAGI. V lost 6 bases to trimming and J lost 6 bases, with 15 bases between them. The CDR3 sequence is CASRLQGGGNIQYF. As DNA, the CDR3 is TGTGCCAGCAGGCTCCAGGGGGGTGGAAACATTCAGTACTTC.

The J gene is TRBJ1-2, the V gene TRBV7-2, with a possible D match to TRBD1 (6 bases). In germline, CDR1 is SGHTA, CDR2 FQGNSA. Between the trimmed V and J ends, which lost 5 bases and 7 bases, there was a span of 17 bases. This CDR3 has 14 amino acids. This CDR3 reads CASSQAWGQSGYTF. The CDR3 DNA follows: TGTGCCAGCAGCCAAGCCTGGGGGCAAAGTGGCTACACCTTC.

In this sample, this clone turned up once. The V and J genes are TRBV30 and TRBJ1-3; D unresolved. V lost 1 base and J 4 bases, leaving 8 bases between the germline ends. The CDR3 runs 13 residues. The germline gives CDR1 GTSNPN, CDR2 SVGIG (reference sequence). The CDR3 protein is CAWSEGRGNTIYF. The CDR3 nucleotides are TGTGCCTGGAGTGAAGGCAGAGGAAACACCATATATTTT.

The chain has TRBV7-3 and TRBJ2-2; D may be TRBD1 (6 bases). The CDR3 totals 15 residues. V was cut by 6 bases and J by 5 bases, with 16 bases left in between. Looked up from germline, CDR1 is SGHTA and CDR2 is FQGTGA. The CDR3 loop reads CASRSGQQTTGELFF. The DNA of the CDR3 is TGTGCCAGCAGGAGCGGACAGCAGACGACCGGGGAGCTGTTTTTT.

V and J are TRBV18 and TRBJ2-7, with TRBD1 identical over 9 bases. V lost 2 bases to trimming and J lost 4 bases; unmatched junction nucleotides: 3. The length of the CDR3 is 14 residues. Germline values: CDR1 KGHSH, CDR2 LQKENI. CDR3 region: CASSPTGGRYEQYF. DNA of the CDR3: TGTGCCAGCTCACCAACAGGGGGCAGGTACGAGCAGTACTTC.

This clone was found a few times. The rearrangement links TRBV7-2 to TRBJ2-7; no clear D gene. The CDR3 covers 15 residues. Germline V gene lookup returns CDR1 SGHTA and CDR2 FQGNSA. Trimming removed 8 bases at V and 1 base at J, with 18 bases between. The DNA for the CDR3 is TGTGCCAGCCGGAAGGGATGGTCCCGATCCTACGAGCAGTACTTC. Amino acid sequence: CASRKGWSRSYEQYF. Drawing the rest from reference TRBV7-2 and TRBJ2-7, the complete variable domain is GAGVSQSPSNKVTEKGKDVELRCDPISGHTALYWYRQSLGQGLEFLIYFQGNSAPDKSGLPSDRFSAERTGGSVSTLTIQRTQQEDSAVYLCASRKGWSRSYEQYFGPGTRLTVT.

CDR3 DNA sequence: TGTGCCAGCAGTATAACTGGAGGGTACACTGAAGCTTTCTTT. It codes for CASSITGGYTEAFF. The chain has TRBV7-8 and TRBJ1-1; D not certain. Germline V gene sequence: CDR1 SGHVS, CDR2 FQNEAQ. The CDR3 has 14 amino acids. V shed 6 bases and J shed 3 bases, with 14 bases lying between them.

With respect to this clone: Other DNA sequences in the same sample also yield this CDR3. The chain employs TRBV7-8 and TRBJ2-1, with TRBD2 matching over 15 bases. The CDR3 spans 15 residues. Germline trimming cut 4 bases from V and 8 bases from J; bases unmatched to any gene: 3. Germline CDR1 and CDR2: SGHVS and FQNEAQ. CDR3 in amino acids: CASSSGLAGGDEQFF. CDR3 nucleotide sequence: TGTGCCAGCAGCTCGGGACTAGCGGGAGGCGATGAGCAGTTCTTC.

This rearrangement joins TRBV30 to TRBJ1-5, with TRBD1 identical over 9 bases. CDR3 length: 16 residues. V was pared by 2 bases and J by 2 bases, with 7 bases of the junction left unmatched. Germline V gene lookup returns CDR1 GTSNPN and CDR2 SVGIG (reference sequence). The CDR3 is CAWSLGQGRGNQPQHF. The DNA for the CDR3 is TGTGCCTGGAGTCTGGGACAGGGAAGAGGCAATCAGCCCCAGCATTTT.

The gene calls are TRBV30 and TRBJ2-3; D unclear. Germline-derived CDR1 and CDR2 are GTSNPN and SVGIG (reference sequence). The CDR3 length is 14 residues. Trimming shortened V by 0 bases and J by 2 bases, and 9 bases separated the two germline ends. The CDR3 protein is CAWSVSLNTDTQYF. For the CDR3, the DNA is TGTGCCTGGAGTGTCAGCCTTAACACAGATACGCAGTATTTT.

The sample holds a few counts of this clone. The chain is built from TRBV5-1 and TRBJ1-2; TRBD1 matches 7 bases. V was pared by 2 bases and J by 3 bases, with 4 bases of the junction left unmatched. This CDR3 spans 14 amino acids. From germline, CDR1 is SGHRS and CDR2 YFSETQ. The CDR3 DNA is TGCGCCAGCAGCTTAGGACAGGCGGACTATGGCTACACCTTC. Translated: CASSLGQADYGYTF. The entire variable domain, with the rest obtained from reference TRBV5-1 and TRBJ1-2, is as follows: KAGVTQTPRYLIKTRGQQVTLSCSPISGHRSVSWYQQTPGQGLQFLFEYFSETQRNKGNFPGRFSGRQFSNSRSEMNVSTLELGDSALYLCASSLGQADYGYTFGSGTRLTVV.

The chain combines TRBV14 with TRBJ2-7, with D possibly being TRBD2 (7 bases). V gave up 6 bases and J gave up 2 bases, with 14 bases separating them. The CDR3 has 14 amino acids. CDR1 and CDR2 (germline): SGHDN, FVKESK. The CDR3 loop is CASRRGGRAYEQYF. In nucleotides, the CDR3 is TGTGCCAGCAGACGAGGGGGGAGGGCCTACGAGCAGTACTTC.

This chain links TRBV28 with TRBJ1-2; 8 bases line up with TRBD1. Germline CDR1 reads MDHEN; CDR2 reads SYDVKM. CDR3 length: 14 amino acids. V shed 4 bases and J 5 bases; nucleotides not matched to a gene: 6. The CDR3 nucleotides read TGTGCCAGCAGTTCAGACAGGGGTTGGTATGGCTACACCTTC. It yields the protein CASSSDRGWYGYTF.

The genes are TRBV20-1 and TRBJ1-4; TRBD1 is a possible D gene (5 bases). The CDR3 loop spans 11 amino acids. The germline CDR1 and CDR2 sequences are DFQATT and SNEGSKA (reference sequence). Trimming cost V 7 bases and J 8 bases, with 11 bases left between them. The CDR3 region is CSVRRGEKLFF. Here the CDR3 DNA reads TGCAGTGTCCGGAGGGGAGAAAAACTGTTTTTT.

The V gene is TRBV30, the J gene TRBJ2-7, with 8 bases aligning to TRBD2. The CDR3 is 16 amino acids. CDR1 and CDR2 from the germline V gene are GTSNPN and SVGIG (reference sequence). The V segment lost 1 base and the J segment 0 bases; nucleotides outside the gene matches: 8. The CDR3 DNA sequence: TGTGCCTGGAGTGACATTAAGCGGGGGAGCTCCTACGAGCAGTACTTC. As protein: CAWSDIKRGSSYEQYF.

Comments on this clone: Other DNA sequences from this sample encode an identical CDR3 as well. The chain has TRBV2 and TRBJ1-2; 7 bases map to TRBD1. The CDR3 spans 13 residues. V lost 6 bases and J lost 5; bases outside the gene matches: 6. Germline-derived CDR1 and CDR2 are SNHLY and FYNNEI. CDR3 in DNA: TGTGCCAGCAGCCGACAGGGCTCTTATGGCTACACCTTC. Its protein product is CASSRQGSYGYTF.

The chain couples TRBV4-1 to TRBJ2-1, with D maybe TRBD2 (7 bases). Per germline, CDR1 MGHRA and CDR2 YSYEKL. This CDR3 is built from 17 residues. Trimming stripped 0 bases from V and 2 bases from J, with 14 bases between. Here the CDR3 reads CASSQDPGGLTYNEQFF. The CDR3 region has the DNA TGCGCCAGCAGCCAAGATCCCGGGGGGCTTACCTACAATGAGCAGTTCTTC.

The V gene is TRBV30, the J gene TRBJ1-1; D not certain. The length of the CDR3 is 12 residues. Germline lookup yields CDR1 GTSNPN and CDR2 SVGIG (reference sequence). V lost 1 base and J lost 2, with 5 bases in between. This CDR3 reads CAWSEFNTEAFF. The CDR3 bases are TGTGCCTGGAGTGAGTTTAACACTGAAGCTTTCTTT.

J is TRBJ1-5 and V is TRBV7-2; 7 positions match TRBD1. The V gene end was trimmed by 1 base and the J gene end by 0 bases; junction bases not matched to a gene: 6. The germline CDR1 and CDR2 sequences are SGHTA and FQGNSA. The CDR3 runs to 17 residues. In DNA form, the CDR3 reads TGTGCCAGCAGCTTAGGCACAGGGGATAATAGCAATCAGCCCCAGCATTTT. It yields the protein CASSLGTGDNSNQPQHF.

The chain is built from TRBV18 and TRBJ2-7, with TRBD2 matching 7 bases. V was pared by 6 bases and J by 5 bases, with 10 bases of the junction left unmatched. CDR3 size: 14 residues. Germline CDR1 KGHSH, CDR2 LQKENI. As DNA, the CDR3 is TGTGCCAGCTCCCGGGGAGGGAACAGCCACGAGCAGTACTTC. This codes for CASSRGGNSHEQYF.

The chain is built from TRBV7-3 and TRBJ2-2; TRBD2 matches at 9 bases. In germline, CDR1 is SGHTA, CDR2 FQGTGA. Trimming cost V 5 bases and J 7 bases; bases outside gene matches: 14. The CDR3 spans 17 residues. The CDR3 reads CASSPSSAGGPHGELFF. CDR3 coding DNA: TGTGCCAGCAGCCCATCCTCGGCGGGAGGGCCGCACGGGGAGCTGTTTTTT. Full variable domain (remainder filled in from reference TRBV7-3 and TRBJ2-2): GAGVSQTPSNKVTEKGKYVELRCDPISGHTALYWYRQSLGQGPEFLIYFQGTGAADDSGLPNDRFFAVRPEGSVSTLKIQRTERGDSAVYLCASSPSSAGGPHGELFFGEGSRLTVL.

This rearrangement joins TRBV5-1 to TRBJ2-7, with D uncertain. The CDR3 runs 14 residues. CDR1 SGHRS and CDR2 YFSETQ come from the germline V gene. V shed 0 bases and J shed 5 bases, with 12 bases lying between them. In DNA form, the CDR3 reads TGCGCCAGCAGCTTGGCCGGATCGGAACACGAGCAGTACTTC. Protein sequence: CASSLAGSEHEQYF.

This chain joins TRBV28 and TRBJ2-7; 7 nucleotides align to TRBD2. CDR3 length: 16 residues. J gave up 0 bases and V 2 bases, and 7 bases lay outside the gene matches. Germline V gene sequence: CDR1 MDHEN, CDR2 SYDVKM. CDR3: CASSLSLGGGSYEQYF. CDR3 sequence (DNA): TGTGCCAGCAGTTTAAGTCTCGGCGGGGGCTCCTACGAGCAGTACTTC.

The chain employs TRBV21-1 and TRBJ2-5. TRBV21-1 is a pseudogene locus. The CDR3 runs to 16 residues. The CDR3 loop is CASSFKCYTFSETQYF. CDR3 bases: TGTGCCAGCAGCTTTAAATGCTACACTTTCTCTGAGACCCAGTACTTC.